Given below is one T cell receptor beta chain in context. Germline V gene data show CDR1 as LNHNV and CDR2 as YYDKDF (reference sequence). The germline V and J ends were trimmed by 6 bases and 5 bases, with 19 bases remaining between them. The CDR3 runs to 15 residues. The data belong to a study of blood T cells in healthy people across ages. Through a sample-barcoded 5' primer and a J-beta primer mix, a second PCR was run for 7 to 11 cycles. TCRdb passed the 5' RACE reads through MiXCR, listing each CDR3 protein once. Here the sample spans fewer than 750,000 distinct CDR3 sequences, around 48% being singletons. Healthy Caucasians from Russia aged roughly 6 to 95 served as donors.

Sequencing was carried out using blood. The TCR originated in an elderly man in good health. This chain connects TRBV15 to TRBJ1-2, with unresolved D. CDR3 protein: CATSISGMGNYGYTF. The CDR3 DNA reads TGTGCCACCAGTATCAGCGGGATGGGAAATTATGGCTACACCTTC.